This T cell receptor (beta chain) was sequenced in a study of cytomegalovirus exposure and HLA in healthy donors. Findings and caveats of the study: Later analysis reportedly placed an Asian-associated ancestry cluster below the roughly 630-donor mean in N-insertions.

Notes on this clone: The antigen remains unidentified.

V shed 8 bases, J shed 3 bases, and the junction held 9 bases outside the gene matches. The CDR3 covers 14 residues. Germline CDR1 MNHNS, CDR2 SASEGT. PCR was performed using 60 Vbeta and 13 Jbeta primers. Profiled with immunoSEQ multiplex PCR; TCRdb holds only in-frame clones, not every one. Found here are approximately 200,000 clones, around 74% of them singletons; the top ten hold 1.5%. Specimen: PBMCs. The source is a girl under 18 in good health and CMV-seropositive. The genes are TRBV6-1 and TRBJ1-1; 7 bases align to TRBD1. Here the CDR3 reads CASLGWQGDTEAFF. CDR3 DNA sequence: TGTGCCAGCTTGGGGTGGCAGGGGGACACTGAAGCTTTCTTT.